Reported below is one T cell receptor beta chain. Its specificity is not known. Assay: immunoSEQ multiplex PCR; the TCRdb copy retains only in-frame clones and omits some. This sample yields around 2.5 million clones, of which approximately 93% are seen a single time; approximately 0.37% belongs to the top ten. This sample is drawn from a study of shared clonotypes between healthy human individuals. Every donor was a Caucasian adult from Nashville, Tennessee. Germline CDR1 is SGHVS and CDR2 is FQNEAQ. This CDR3 has 14 amino acids. V shed 4 bases and J shed 4 bases, with 12 bases lying between them. Whole-study findings and limits: The diversity represented, both genetic and in exposure history, was limited by few donors. Generation probabilities of non-shared clonotypes were lower (relative to those shared by all four donors).

What was sequenced was naive CD4+ T cells from PBMCs. Documented subset: CD45RA+ positively selected. The receptor comes from a man between 18 and 35 years old in good health. Some clones in this sample may be carry-over from other donors' samples. The chain has TRBV7-8 and TRBJ2-3; a weak D match, TRBD2 (5 bases). For the CDR3, the DNA is TGTGCCAGCAGCTCCCCCCTCGGGGCAGATACGCAGTATTTT. Amino acids: CASSSPLGADTQYF.